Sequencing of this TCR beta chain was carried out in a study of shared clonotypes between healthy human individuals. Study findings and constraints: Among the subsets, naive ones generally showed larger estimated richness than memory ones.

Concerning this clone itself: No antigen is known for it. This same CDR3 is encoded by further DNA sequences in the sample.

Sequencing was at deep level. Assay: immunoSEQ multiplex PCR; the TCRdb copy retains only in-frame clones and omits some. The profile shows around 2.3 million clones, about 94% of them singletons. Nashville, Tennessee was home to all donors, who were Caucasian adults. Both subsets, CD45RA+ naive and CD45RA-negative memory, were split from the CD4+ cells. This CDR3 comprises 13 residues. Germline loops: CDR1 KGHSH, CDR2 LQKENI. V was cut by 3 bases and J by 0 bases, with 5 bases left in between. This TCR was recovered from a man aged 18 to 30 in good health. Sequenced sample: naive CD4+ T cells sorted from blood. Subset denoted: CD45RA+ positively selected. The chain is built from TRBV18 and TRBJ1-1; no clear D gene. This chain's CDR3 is CASSPPMNTEAFF. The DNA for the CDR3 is TGTGCCAGCTCACCGCCAATGAACACTGAAGCTTTCTTT.